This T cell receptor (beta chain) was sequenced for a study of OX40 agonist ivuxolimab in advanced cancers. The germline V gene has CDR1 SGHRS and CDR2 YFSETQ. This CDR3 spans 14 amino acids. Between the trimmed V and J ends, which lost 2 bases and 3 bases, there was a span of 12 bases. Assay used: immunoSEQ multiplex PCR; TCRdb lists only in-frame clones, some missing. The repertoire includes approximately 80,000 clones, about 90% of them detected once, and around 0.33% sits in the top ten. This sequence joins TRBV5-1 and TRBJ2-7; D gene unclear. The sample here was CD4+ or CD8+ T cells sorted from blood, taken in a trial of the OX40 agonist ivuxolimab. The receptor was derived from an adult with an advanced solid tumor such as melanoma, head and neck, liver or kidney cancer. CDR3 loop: CASSFSTVGYEQYF. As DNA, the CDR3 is TGCGCCAGCAGCTTCTCCACAGTTGGCTACGAGCAGTACTTC. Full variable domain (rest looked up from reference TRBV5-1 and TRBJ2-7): KAGVTQTPRYLIKTRGQQVTLSCSPISGHRSVSWYQQTPGQGLQFLFEYFSETQRNKGNFPGRFSGRQFSNSRSEMNVSTLELGDSALYLCASSFSTVGYEQYFGPGTRLTVT.